A single T cell receptor beta chain is shown here with its context. This clone was seen only once. Its specific antigen is unknown. No qualities accompany the bases; no much larger clone lies one base away. V has 4 bases trimmed and J has 5 bases trimmed; junction bases matching no gene number 9. From the cysteine through the phenylalanine, the CDR3 covers 16 amino acids. Only the CDR3 DNA stays, 48 bases, in frame from base 1. From the germline V gene, CDR1 is SGHRS and CDR2 is YFSETQ. These data originate in a study of cytomegalovirus exposure and HLA in healthy donors (TCRdb year 2017). Regarding the complete study: An earlier analysis of a few hundred of the donors reported about 260 Gb of sequence data and approximately 120 million unique TCR beta sequences obtained from 150 million to 200 million T cells. An earlier analysis of 450 to 750 of the donors used high-throughput TCR beta sequencing to judge whether each TCR beta V gene segment behaved as functional or pseudogenic. An early release that covered fewer than 750 HLA-typed donors contained around 330 gigabases of sequencing data and tens of millions of unique TCR sequences. In addition to the first cohort of roughly 700 subjects, a separate validation cohort of approximately 120 different subjects was used. Of the roughly 400 genotyped donors, about 80% fell in the genetic ancestry cluster associated with self-reported Caucasian donors. Because of strong linkage in the cohort, roughly five DR-DQ haplotypes were treated as single units for association and clustering. Donor age, sex, ethnicity and CMV serostatus were collected together with the repertoire data. A later analysis re-analyzed previously published TCR beta repertoires from roughly 600 donors and added high-resolution HLA genotyping to study TCR occurrence patterns. The number of donors typed differed by locus, with 629-630 for A, B, C, DRB1 and DQB1, more than 500 for DQA1, 600 to 610 for DPA1, and approximately 470 for DPB1. Across some 400 genotyped donors of the cohort, an average of about 240,000 unique TCR beta nucleotide sequences per donor were sequenced, and around 19% of those sequences were non-productive. A later genetic analysis took genome-wide SNP genotypes for about three fifths of the 666 donors and used that subset as a discovery cohort. The later analysis used no new phenotypic data to find candidate immune exposures, relying instead on TCR beta sequences and their occurrence across donors. The study was designed to test whether signatures of past pathogen exposure could be identified by cataloging public T cell receptors. Every repertoire in the discovery cohort had been generated on one and the same sequencing platform. Both class I and class II loci were covered by HLA typing, at four-digit resolution. To predict cytomegalovirus infection status, the study combined high-throughput TCR immunosequencing, statistical association of individual TCRs with disease status, and machine learning. The study profiled the T cell repertoires of hundreds of subjects by immunosequencing and related them to cytomegalovirus serostatus.

Libraries were made using the immunoSEQ multiplex PCR assay. A mixture of 60 forward primers for TCR Vbeta segments and 13 reverse primers for TCR Jbeta segments was used in the multiplex PCR. Amplification of the CDR3 region of rearranged TCR beta genes was performed with a multiplex PCR assay on genomic DNA. The Illumina HiSeq System was used to sequence the amplified TCR beta libraries as 87-base-pair reads. From the authors' description of their analysis: In a later analysis, tens of millions of unique TCR beta chains were counted across the approximately 640 repertoires, and about 10 million of these chains were shared by at least two donors. Raw reads were error-corrected and collapsed into unique sequences with a nearest-neighbor algorithm that merged closely related sequences to remove PCR and sequencing errors. To assign V, D and J gene segments, CDR3 sequences were aligned to IMGT reference sequences. For a sequence to be retained, at least a six-nucleotide match to both a V gene segment and a J gene segment was required. Rearrangements were classified as productive when the CDR3 lacked stop codons and remained in frame with V and J, and all other rearrangements were classified as non-productive. CDR3 was defined according to IMGT convention as the region running from the second conserved V-encoded cysteine to the conserved J-encoded phenylalanine. The earlier analysis of roughly 590 of the donors excluded sequences that lacked an unambiguous match to a single V gene segment. In an earlier analysis of 450 to 700 of the donors, V segments were called functional above 56.7% productive rearrangements and were called segregating when the between-donor standard deviation exceeded 5%. A statistical classification framework was built for diagnosing cytomegalovirus status from the catalog of TCR beta chain sequences. In a later analysis, TCR nucleotide sequences were compared against IMGT/GENE-DB human TR gene sequences so that V and J genes could be assigned. A later analysis assigned CDR3 sequences and most-parsimonious VDJ recombination scenarios with the TCRdist pipeline. A later analysis defined each TCR beta chain by its CDR3 amino acid sequence plus V-gene family, and excluded reads lacking a unique V-gene family. A later analysis removed roughly 590 highly shared, low-generation-probability nucleotide sequences to deal with suspected cross-contamination and a sequencing artifact. In a later analysis, a clonal expansion index for each public chain was calculated from normalized within-repertoire ranks of inferred template counts. Generation probabilities in a later analysis came from a VDJ recombination model fitted to out-of-frame rearrangements, and those results were checked against IGoR. In a later analysis, TCR-TCR, TCR-HLA and TCR-CMV co-occurrence was scored with hypergeometric tests, and a repertoire-size bias correction was applied to TCR pairs. In a later analysis, false discovery rates were estimated by permuting HLA or CMV assignments 20 times. In a later analysis, co-occurring TCRs were grouped using DBSCAN, with TCRdist sequence similarity added in when clustering inside HLA-allele-positive subsets. Repertoires with fewer than 30,000 or more than 120,000 public chains were left out of co-occurrence clustering, as were several repertoires with anomalous nucleotide sharing. TCRdb mirrors the immuneACCESS table, restricted to in-frame sequences. Some clones are absent from its copies; in checked studies, under half trace to an unresolved V gene, and the reason for the others is unknown. V, J and clone size reflect that table, while D and trimming were determined from the DNA. The sample table records over 95,000 clones; roughly three quarters of these occur just once. The ten largest clones add up to approximately 8% of the sample.

In total, approximately 700 healthy bone marrow donors made up the cohort. All cohort members were sampled while nominally healthy, although unrecorded immune exposures were likely present. The donor tested CMV seronegative, placing the donor among the roughly 400 seronegative members of the cohort. Each donor provided a peripheral blood sample, and peripheral blood mononuclear cells were used for TCR beta sequencing. Genomic DNA was extracted from the blood cell samples with the Qiagen DNeasy Blood Extraction Kit. Study-wide conclusions, independent of this receptor: In a later genetic analysis, fewer N-insertions in productive TCRs were reported among donors in an Asian-associated ancestry cluster than the 666-donor mean. In a later analysis, several top co-occurrence clusters were reported to appear linked to parvovirus B19, influenza, CMV and Epstein-Barr virus. The classifier was reported to diagnose cytomegalovirus status with high specificity and sensitivity in both the original and validation cohorts. A further reported finding was that TCR beta sequences accurately predicted the HLA-A and HLA-B alleles for most subjects in the first cohort. Compared with equally common non-associated chains, HLA-associated TCR beta chains in a later analysis were more clonally expanded and had lower generation probabilities. Correlated functional status among segregating V segments might be attributable to linkage disequilibrium, but an unknown experimental factor could not be ruled out. Because the 87-base-pair reads could not distinguish some IMGT-functional V segments, including TRBV6-2 and TRBV6-3, those segments were excluded. Because counts were too low, 15 to 20 rarely observed V segments, including chromosome 9 orphons, were excluded from the earlier analysis of around 590 of the donors. In this cohort, only TCR beta chains were sequenced, and detectable features were limited by the absence of alpha or paired-chain data. The presence/absence analyses assumed that sequencing depth was roughly uniform across donors, and that assumption may not be true. It was suggested by the authors that the approach could potentially be generalized to other disease states and immunological phenotypes. A later analysis associated about 17,000 TCR beta sequences with specific HLA alleles at a false discovery rate of 0.05. Because HLA typing was missing for some donors at each locus, association tests included only the typed subset. V-gene and J-gene trimming of TCR beta chains was associated with a missense DCLRE1C variant in a later genetic analysis, and the association was replicated in an independent cohort. In vitro tests confirmed that three of the cytomegalovirus-associated TCR beta chains recognize cytomegalovirus antigens. Broadly in line with IMGT annotations, most TCR beta V segments showed up in productive rearrangements about 87% or about 30% of the time in an earlier analysis of a few hundred of the donors. When HLA alleles, especially DR and DQ, strongly co-occurred, TCR associations were difficult to assign to individual alleles. Most TCR sequences were observed very rarely across donors, whereas some public TCRs were present in many individuals. For the cohort, immune exposure information was limited to CMV serostatus. Most CMV-associated TCR beta chains appeared to be HLA-restricted in a later analysis, and the HLA associations seemed to be driven largely by CMV exposure. In a later analysis, the rate of TCR association differed among HLA loci, with DRB1 alleles having the most associated TCRs and HLA-C alleles having the fewest. A total of some 180 TCR beta chains were listed by the study as associated with cytomegalovirus. A cluster of highly shared sequence variants was judged likely to be a technical artifact of the sequencing pipeline.

Rearrangement joined TRBV5-1 to TRBJ2-2, with TRBD1 identical over 9 junction bases. This sequence originates from a female donor in good health and CMV-seronegative. Material for sequencing was PBMCs. The CDR3 has the sequence CASSPEVDRGTGELFF. In nucleotides, the sequence is TGCGCCAGCAGCCCGGAGGTGGACAGGGGTACCGGGGAGCTGTTTTTT.